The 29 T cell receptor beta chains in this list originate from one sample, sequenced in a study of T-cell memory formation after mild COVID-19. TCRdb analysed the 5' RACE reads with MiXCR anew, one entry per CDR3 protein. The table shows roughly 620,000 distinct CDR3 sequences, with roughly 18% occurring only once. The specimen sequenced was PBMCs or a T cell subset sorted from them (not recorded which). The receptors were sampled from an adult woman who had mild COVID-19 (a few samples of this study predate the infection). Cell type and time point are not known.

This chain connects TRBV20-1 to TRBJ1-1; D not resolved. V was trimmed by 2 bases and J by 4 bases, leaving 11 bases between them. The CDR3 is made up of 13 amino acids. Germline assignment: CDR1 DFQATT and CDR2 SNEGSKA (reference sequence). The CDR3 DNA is TGCAGTGCTAGAAGACGGGCCGGCACTGAAGCTTTCTTT. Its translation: CSARRRAGTEAFF.

DNA of the CDR3: TGTGCCAGCACCGGACTAGCAGATACGCAGTATTTT. It codes for CASTGLADTQYF. This sequence joins TRBV2 and TRBJ2-3; 7 nucleotides line up with TRBD2. Germline V gene data show CDR1 as SNHLY and CDR2 as FYNNEI. V was pared by 7 bases and J by 4 bases, with 2 bases of the junction left unmatched. CDR3 length equals 12 residues.

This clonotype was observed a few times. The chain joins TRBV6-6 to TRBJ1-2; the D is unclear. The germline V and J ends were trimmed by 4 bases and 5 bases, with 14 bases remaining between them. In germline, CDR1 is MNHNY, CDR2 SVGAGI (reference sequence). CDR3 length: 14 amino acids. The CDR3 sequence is CASSSSQSPYGYTF. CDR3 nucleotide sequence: TGTGCCAGCAGTTCATCGCAATCACCGTATGGCTACACCTTC.

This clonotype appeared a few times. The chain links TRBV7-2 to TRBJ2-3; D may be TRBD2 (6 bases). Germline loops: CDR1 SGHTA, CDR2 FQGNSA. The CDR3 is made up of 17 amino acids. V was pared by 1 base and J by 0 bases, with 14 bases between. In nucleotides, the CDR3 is TGTGCCAGCAGCTTAGATTCGGCGGGAACTAGCACAGATACGCAGTATTTT. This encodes CASSLDSAGTSTDTQYF.

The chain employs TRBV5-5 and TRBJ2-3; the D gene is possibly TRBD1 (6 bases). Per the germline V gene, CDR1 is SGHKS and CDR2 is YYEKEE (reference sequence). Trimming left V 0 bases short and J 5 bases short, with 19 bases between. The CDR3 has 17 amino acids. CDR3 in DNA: TGTGCCAGCAGCTTGGGTGAGGGGGACCGCCGGGGAGATACGCAGTATTTT. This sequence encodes CASSLGEGDRRGDTQYF.

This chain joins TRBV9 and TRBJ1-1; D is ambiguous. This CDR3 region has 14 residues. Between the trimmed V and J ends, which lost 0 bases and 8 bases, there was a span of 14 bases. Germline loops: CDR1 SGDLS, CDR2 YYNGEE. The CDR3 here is CASSVVGGYGEAFF. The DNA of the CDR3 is TGTGCCAGCAGCGTAGTAGGAGGGTATGGCGAAGCTTTCTTT.

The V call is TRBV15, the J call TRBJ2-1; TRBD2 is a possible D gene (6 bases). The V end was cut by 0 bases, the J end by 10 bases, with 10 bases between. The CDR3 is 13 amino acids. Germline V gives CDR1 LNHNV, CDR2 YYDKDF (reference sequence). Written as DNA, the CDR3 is TGTGCCACCAGCAGAGATCGGGGGAGCGAGCAGTTCTTC. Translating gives CATSRDRGSEQFF.

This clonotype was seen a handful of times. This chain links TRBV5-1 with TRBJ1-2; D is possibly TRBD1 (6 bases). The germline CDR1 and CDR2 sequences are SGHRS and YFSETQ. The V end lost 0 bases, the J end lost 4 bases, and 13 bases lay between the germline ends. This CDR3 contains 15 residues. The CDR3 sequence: CASSLAGGPGYGYTF. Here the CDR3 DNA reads TGCGCCAGCAGCTTGGCCGGGGGGCCCGGCTATGGCTACACCTTC.

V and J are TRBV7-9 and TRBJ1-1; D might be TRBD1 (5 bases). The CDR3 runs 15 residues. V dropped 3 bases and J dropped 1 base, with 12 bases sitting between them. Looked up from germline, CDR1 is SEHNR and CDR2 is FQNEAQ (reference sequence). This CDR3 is CASSFSGQKNTEAFF. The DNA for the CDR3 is TGTGCCAGCAGCTTTTCGGGGCAGAAGAACACTGAAGCTTTCTTT.

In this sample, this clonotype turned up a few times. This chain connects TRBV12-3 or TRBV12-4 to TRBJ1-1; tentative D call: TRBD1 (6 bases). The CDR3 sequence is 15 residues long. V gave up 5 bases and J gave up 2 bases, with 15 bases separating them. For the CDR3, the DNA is TGTGCCAGCAGTGCGCATACAGGGAGCAACACTGAAGCTTTCTTT. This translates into CASSAHTGSNTEAFF.

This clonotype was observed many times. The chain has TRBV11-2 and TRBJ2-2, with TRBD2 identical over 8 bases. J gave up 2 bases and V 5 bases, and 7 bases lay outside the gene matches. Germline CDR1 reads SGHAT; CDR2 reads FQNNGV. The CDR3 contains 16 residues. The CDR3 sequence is CASSPSGGLNTGELFF. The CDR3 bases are TGTGCCAGCAGCCCAAGCGGGGGCCTAAACACCGGGGAGCTGTTTTTT.

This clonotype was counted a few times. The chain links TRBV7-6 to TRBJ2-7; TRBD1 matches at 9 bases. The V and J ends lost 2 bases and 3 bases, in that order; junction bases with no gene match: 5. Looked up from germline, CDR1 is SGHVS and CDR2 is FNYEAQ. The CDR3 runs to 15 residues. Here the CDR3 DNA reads TGTGCCAGCAGCTTAAGAGGGACAGGGAACTACGAGCAGTACTTC. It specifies CASSLRGTGNYEQYF.

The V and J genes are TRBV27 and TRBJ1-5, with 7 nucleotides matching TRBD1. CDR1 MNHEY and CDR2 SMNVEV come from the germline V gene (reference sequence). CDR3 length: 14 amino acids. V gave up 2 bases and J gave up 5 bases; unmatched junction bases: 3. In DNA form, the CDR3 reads TGTGCCAGCAGTTTAACGACAGGGTATCAGCCCCAGCATTTT. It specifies CASSLTTGYQPQHF.

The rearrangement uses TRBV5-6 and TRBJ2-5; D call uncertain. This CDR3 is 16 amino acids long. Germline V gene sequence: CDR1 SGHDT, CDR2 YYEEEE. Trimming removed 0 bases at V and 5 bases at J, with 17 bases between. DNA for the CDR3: TGTGCCAGCAGCTTGGTGGGTCCGTCCCCTGTCGAGACCCAGTACTTC. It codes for CASSLVGPSPVETQYF.

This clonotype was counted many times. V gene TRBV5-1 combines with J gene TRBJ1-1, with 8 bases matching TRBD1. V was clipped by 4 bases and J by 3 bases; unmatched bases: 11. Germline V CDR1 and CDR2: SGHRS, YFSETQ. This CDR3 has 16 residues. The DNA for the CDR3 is TGCGCCAGCAGCCCAGGGACAGGTACGGACGACACTGAAGCTTTCTTT. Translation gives CASSPGTGTDDTEAFF.

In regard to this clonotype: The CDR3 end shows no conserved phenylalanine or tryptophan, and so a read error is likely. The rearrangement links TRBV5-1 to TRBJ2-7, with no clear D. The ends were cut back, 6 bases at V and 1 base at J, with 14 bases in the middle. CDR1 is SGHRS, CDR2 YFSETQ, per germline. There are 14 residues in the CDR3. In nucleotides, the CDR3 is TGCGCCAGCACGAGCAGGCCTACATCCTACGAGCAGTACTTA. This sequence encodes CASTSRPTSYEQYL.

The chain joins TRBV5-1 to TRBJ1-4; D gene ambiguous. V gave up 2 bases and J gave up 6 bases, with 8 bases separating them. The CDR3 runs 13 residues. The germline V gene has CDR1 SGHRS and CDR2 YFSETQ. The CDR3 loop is CASSFSDHEKLFF. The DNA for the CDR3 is TGCGCCAGCAGCTTTTCGGACCATGAAAAACTGTTTTTT.

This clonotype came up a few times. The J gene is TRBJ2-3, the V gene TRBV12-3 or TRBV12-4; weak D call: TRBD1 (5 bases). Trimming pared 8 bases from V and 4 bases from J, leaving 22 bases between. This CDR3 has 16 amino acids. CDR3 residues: CASLSEGVRRSDTQYF. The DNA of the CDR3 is TGTGCCAGCCTATCCGAAGGGGTCCGGCGATCAGATACGCAGTATTTT.

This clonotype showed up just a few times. The CDR3 DNA follows: TGTGCCAGCAGTTTAGCCGGGTACCGCCCTGGGACCTACGAGCAGTACTTC. Its protein product is CASSLAGYRPGTYEQYF. This chain connects TRBV12-3 or TRBV12-4 to TRBJ2-7, with unresolved D. This CDR3 has 17 residues. Trimming removed 0 bases from V and 2 bases from J, with 17 bases in between.

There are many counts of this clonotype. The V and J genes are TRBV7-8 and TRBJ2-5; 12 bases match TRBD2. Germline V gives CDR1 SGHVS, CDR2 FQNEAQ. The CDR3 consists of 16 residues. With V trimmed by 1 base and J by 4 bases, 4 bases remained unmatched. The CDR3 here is CASSLGLAGGGETQYF. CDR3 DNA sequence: TGTGCCAGCAGCTTAGGGCTAGCGGGAGGGGGAGAGACCCAGTACTTC. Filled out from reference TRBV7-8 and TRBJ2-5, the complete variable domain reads GAGVSQSPRYKVAKRGQDVALRCDPISGHVSLFWYQQALGQGPEFLTYFQNEAQLDKSGLPSDRFFAERPEGSVSTLKIQRTQQEDSAVYLCASSLGLAGGGETQYFGPGTRLLVL.

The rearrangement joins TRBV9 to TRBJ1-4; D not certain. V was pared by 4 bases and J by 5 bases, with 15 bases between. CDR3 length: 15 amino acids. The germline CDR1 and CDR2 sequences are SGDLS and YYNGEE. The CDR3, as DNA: TGTGCCAGCAGCCCCTGGGGTGGAGGGAATGAAAAACTGTTTTTT. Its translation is CASSPWGGGNEKLFF. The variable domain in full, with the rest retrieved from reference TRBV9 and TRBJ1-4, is DSGVTQTPKHLITATGQRVTLRCSPRSGDLSVYWYQQSLDQGLQFLIQYYNGEERAKGNILERFSAQQFPDLHSELNLSSLELGDSALYFCASSPWGGGNEKLFFGSGTQLSVL.

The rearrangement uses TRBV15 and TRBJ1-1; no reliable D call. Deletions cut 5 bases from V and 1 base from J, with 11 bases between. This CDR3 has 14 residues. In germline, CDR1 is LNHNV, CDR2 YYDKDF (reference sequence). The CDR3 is CATSLRGGNTEAFF. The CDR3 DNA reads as TGTGCCACCAGCTTACGGGGAGGGAACACTGAAGCTTTCTTT.

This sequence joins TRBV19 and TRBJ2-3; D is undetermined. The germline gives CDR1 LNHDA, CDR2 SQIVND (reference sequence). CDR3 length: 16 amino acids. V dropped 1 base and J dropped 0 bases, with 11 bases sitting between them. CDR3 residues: CASSIVDGHSTDTQYF. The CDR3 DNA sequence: TGTGCCAGTAGTATAGTTGACGGTCACAGCACAGATACGCAGTATTTT.

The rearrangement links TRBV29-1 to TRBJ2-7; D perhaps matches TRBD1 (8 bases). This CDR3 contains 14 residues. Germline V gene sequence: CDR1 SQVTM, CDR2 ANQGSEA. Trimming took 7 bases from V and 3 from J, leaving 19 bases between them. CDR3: CSGGGGQGVYEQYF. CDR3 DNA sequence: TGCAGCGGGGGGGGAGGACAGGGAGTCTACGAGCAGTACTTC.

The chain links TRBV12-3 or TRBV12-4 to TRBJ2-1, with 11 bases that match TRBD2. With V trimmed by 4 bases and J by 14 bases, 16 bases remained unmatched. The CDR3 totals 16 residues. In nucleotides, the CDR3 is TGTGCCAGCAGTTCCCCGGGGACTAGCGGAGCGCTCGAGGAGTTCTTC. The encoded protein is CASSSPGTSGALEEFF.

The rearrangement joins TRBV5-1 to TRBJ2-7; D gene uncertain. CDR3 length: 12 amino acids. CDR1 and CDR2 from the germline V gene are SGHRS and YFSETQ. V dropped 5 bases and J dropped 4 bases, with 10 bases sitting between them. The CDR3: CASRATWYEQYF. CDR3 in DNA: TGCGCCAGCAGGGCCACATGGTACGAGCAGTACTTC.

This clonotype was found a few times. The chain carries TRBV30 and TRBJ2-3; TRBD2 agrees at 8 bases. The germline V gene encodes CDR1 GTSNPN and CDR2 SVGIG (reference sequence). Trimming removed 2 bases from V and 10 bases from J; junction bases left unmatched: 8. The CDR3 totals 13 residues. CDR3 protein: CAWSSSGGYPQYF. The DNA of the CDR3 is TGTGCCTGGAGTAGCAGCGGGGGATATCCGCAGTATTTT.

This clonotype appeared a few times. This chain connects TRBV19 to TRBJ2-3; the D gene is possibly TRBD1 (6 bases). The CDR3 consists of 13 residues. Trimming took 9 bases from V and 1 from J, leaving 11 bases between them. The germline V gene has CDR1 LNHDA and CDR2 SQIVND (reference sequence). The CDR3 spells CASNRVRTDTQYF. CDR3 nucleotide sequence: TGTGCCAGCAACAGGGTGCGCACAGATACGCAGTATTTT.

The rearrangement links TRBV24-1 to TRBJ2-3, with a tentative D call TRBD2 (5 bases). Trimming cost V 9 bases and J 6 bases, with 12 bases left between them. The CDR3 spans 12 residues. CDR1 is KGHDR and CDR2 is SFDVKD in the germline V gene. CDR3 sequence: CATAPGSDTQYF. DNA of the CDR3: TGTGCCACCGCGCCGGGATCGGATACGCAGTATTTT.